A single sample gave rise to the 26 T cell receptor beta chains below, sequenced in a study of cytomegalovirus exposure and HLA in healthy donors. Use of 60 Vbeta and 13 Jbeta primers characterized the PCR. Clones were sequenced by immunoSEQ multiplex PCR, and TCRdb holds only the in-frame ones, with some missing. Among over 200,000 clones listed, around 76% were seen once. Sequenced: PBMCs. These receptors were obtained from a woman aged 40 to 55 in good health and CMV-seropositive.

V and J are TRBV28 and TRBJ2-5; 9 bases are a match to TRBD2. The J call is doubtful: the DNA matches TRBJ2-7 better. Per germline, CDR1 MDHEN and CDR2 SYDVKM. The CDR3 contains 17 residues. CDR3 in DNA: TGTGCCAGCAGTGTACTAGCGGGTTATACGGACTCCTACGAGCAGTACTTC. Residues: CASSVLAGYTDSYEQYF.

The rearrangement links TRBV11-3 to TRBJ2-6, with D maybe TRBD2 (6 bases). This CDR3 comprises 20 residues. Germline lookup yields CDR1 SGHNT and CDR2 YENEEA. V dropped 1 base and J dropped 5 bases, with 24 bases sitting between them. DNA for the CDR3: TGTGCCAGCAGCTTAGCCGTACCCTTTGGGACTTTATCCCGGGCCAACGTCCTGACTTTC. This codes for CASSLAVPFGTLSRANVLTF.

V and J are TRBV9 and TRBJ2-6; D is possibly TRBD2 (5 bases). This CDR3 is built from 15 residues. The germline V and J ends were trimmed by 3 bases and 3 bases, with 10 bases remaining between them. Germline assignment: CDR1 SGDLS and CDR2 YYNGEE. The CDR3 DNA is TGTGCCAGCAGCGGACGAGGGCGTGGGGCCAACGTCCTGACTTTC. This gives the protein CASSGRGRGANVLTF. The variable domain in full, completed from reference TRBV9 and TRBJ2-6, reads DSGVTQTPKHLITATGQRVTLRCSPRSGDLSVYWYQQSLDQGLQFLIQYYNGEERAKGNILERFSAQQFPDLHSELNLSSLELGDSALYFCASSGRGRGANVLTFGAGSRLTVL.

The rearrangement uses TRBV7-2 and TRBJ2-7; 9 nucleotides line up with TRBD1. The CDR3 spans 16 residues. Germline lookup yields CDR1 SGHTA and CDR2 FQGNSA. Trimming removed 6 bases from V and 2 bases from J; junction bases left unmatched: 11. CDR3 region: CASSLKDRGNAYEQYF. In nucleotides, the CDR3 is TGTGCCAGCAGTCTAAAAGACAGGGGGAATGCCTACGAGCAGTACTTC.

The chain joins TRBV14 to TRBJ1-1; a weak D match, TRBD1 (5 bases). This CDR3 region has 14 residues. Germline-derived CDR1 and CDR2 are SGHDN and FVKESK. The V gene lost 4 bases and the J gene lost 8 bases, with 17 bases spanning the gap. In DNA form, the CDR3 reads TGTGCCAGCAGCCGGGTTGGGGCTCCCAGAGAAGCTTTCTTT. Amino acid sequence: CASSRVGAPREAFF.

This chain links TRBV7-9 with TRBJ1-2; D gene unclear. Trimming took 5 bases from V and 3 from J, leaving 16 bases between them. The CDR3 runs 15 residues. Germline V lookup: CDR1 SEHNR, CDR2 FQNEAQ (reference sequence). The DNA of the CDR3 is TGTGCCAGCAGCGCCTACGAAGTAATCTACTATGGCTACACCTTC. It is translated as CASSAYEVIYYGYTF.

In nucleotides, the CDR3 is TGCGCCAGCAGCTCCGGACAGGCGCGGGGCACTGAAGCTTTCTTT. The encoded protein is CASSSGQARGTEAFF. The rearrangement uses TRBV5-1 and TRBJ1-1; 7 bases agree with TRBD1. This CDR3 is built from 15 residues. Germline V gene sequence: CDR1 SGHRS, CDR2 YFSETQ. V gave up 3 bases and J gave up 4 bases; unmatched junction bases: 9.

The gene calls are TRBV6-6 and TRBJ1-1; 11 bases agree with TRBD1. Germline CDR1 reads MNHNY; CDR2 reads SVGAGI (reference sequence). J lost 6 bases, V lost 5 bases, and 2 bases had no gene match. The CDR3 extends over 13 amino acids. Here the CDR3 reads CASSPGQGAEAFF. CDR3 coding DNA: TGTGCCAGCAGTCCGGGACAGGGGGCTGAAGCTTTCTTT.

V is TRBV6-5 and J is TRBJ2-7; maybe TRBD1 (6 bases). The CDR3 totals 14 residues. V was shortened by 6 bases and J by 2 bases, with 14 bases between the two germline ends. Germline V gene sequence: CDR1 MNHEY, CDR2 SVGAGI. This CDR3 is CASRLIRGAYEQYF. In nucleotides, the CDR3 is TGTGCCAGCAGACTAATCAGGGGAGCCTACGAGCAGTACTTC.

This rearrangement joins TRBV2 to TRBJ1-2; D unclear. The CDR3 has 12 amino acids. Germline V lookup: CDR1 SNHLY, CDR2 FYNNEI. Trimming removed 4 bases from V and 8 bases from J, with 11 bases in between. The chain's CDR3 is CASSGEVEGYTF. CDR3 sequence (DNA): TGTGCCAGCAGTGGCGAGGTCGAGGGCTACACCTTC.

The rearrangement uses TRBV6-5 and TRBJ1-3; 7 nucleotides match TRBD1. The CDR3 covers 15 residues. The trim removed 6 bases at V and 0 bases at J, leaving 5 bases unmatched. CDR1 and CDR2 (germline): MNHEY, SVGAGI. The CDR3 DNA is TGTGCCAGCAGCCGACAGGGCCGCTCTGGAAACACCATATATTTT. This encodes CASSRQGRSGNTIYF.

Written as DNA, the CDR3 is TGTGCCAGTAGTATCCCGGGACTAGCGTTCAATGAGCAGTTCTTC. Translating it yields CASSIPGLAFNEQFF. This chain uses TRBV19 with TRBJ2-1, with 10 nucleotides matching TRBD2. CDR3 length: 15 amino acids. Germline lookup yields CDR1 LNHDA and CDR2 SQIVND (reference sequence). The J segment lost 6 bases and the V segment lost 3 bases, leaving 5 bases of the junction unmatched.

This chain's CDR3 is CASGGSPYEQYF. The CDR3 DNA follows: TGCGCCAGCGGAGGTTCCCCCTACGAGCAGTACTTC. The chain recombines TRBV5-1 with TRBJ2-7; possible D gene TRBD2, 5 bases. This CDR3 spans 12 amino acids. With 7 bases removed from V and 2 bases from J, the gap between germline ends came to 10 bases. Germline assignment: CDR1 SGHRS and CDR2 YFSETQ.

Here the CDR3 DNA reads TGTGCCAGCAGCTTGGGGGGCCGGGGGGTGAACACTGAAGCTTTCTTT. Its protein product is CASSLGGRGVNTEAFF. The rearrangement uses TRBV5-4 and TRBJ1-1, with D maybe TRBD1 (5 bases). The CDR3 runs 16 residues. Looked up from germline, CDR1 is SGHNT and CDR2 is YYREEE (reference sequence). The V end lost 0 bases, the J end lost 0 bases, and 12 bases lay between the germline ends. The variable domain in full, with the rest retrieved from reference TRBV5-4 and TRBJ1-1, is ETGVTQSPTHLIKTRGQQVTLRCSSQSGHNTVSWYQQALGQGPQFIFQYYREEENGRGNFPPRFSGLQFPNYSSELNVNALELDDSALYLCASSLGGRGVNTEAFFGQGTRLTVV.

J is TRBJ2-4 and V is TRBV13; 9 bases match TRBD2. Per the germline V gene, CDR1 is PRHDT and CDR2 is FYEKMQ (reference sequence). The J segment lost 6 bases and the V segment lost 5 bases, leaving 2 bases of the junction unmatched. The CDR3 runs to 13 residues. The CDR3 DNA reads TGTGCCAGCAGCGGTAGCGGGAGAAACATTCAGTACTTC. Protein: CASSGSGRNIQYF.

The chain couples TRBV7-6 to TRBJ2-5; 7 bases match TRBD2. The germline CDR1 and CDR2 sequences are SGHVS and FNYEAQ. The V and J ends lost 5 bases and 5 bases, in that order; junction bases with no gene match: 8. This CDR3 spans 14 amino acids. The CDR3 loop reads CASSHRLAGETQYF. The CDR3 nucleotides read TGTGCCAGCAGCCACCGACTAGCAGGCGAGACCCAGTACTTC.

The CDR3 spells CASSESTWLADTQYF. CDR3 DNA sequence: TGCGCCAGCAGTGAGTCGACATGGTTGGCGGATACGCAGTATTTT. The rearrangement uses TRBV10-1 and TRBJ2-3; D remains ambiguous. The CDR3 has 15 amino acids. V was clipped by 0 bases and J by 6 bases, with 13 bases between them. Germline V gives CDR1 WNHNN, CDR2 SYGVQD (reference sequence).

The CDR3 region is CASSLVQNTEAFF. The CDR3 coding sequence is TGTGCCAGCAGTTTAGTACAGAACACTGAAGCTTTCTTT. J is TRBJ1-1 and V is TRBV28; D gene ambiguous. This CDR3 comprises 13 residues. CDR1 and CDR2 from the germline V gene are MDHEN and SYDVKM. The V gene lost 2 bases and the J gene lost 1 base, with 5 bases spanning the gap.

This clone occurred once. V gene TRBV30 combines with J gene TRBJ2-7, with 7 bases lining up with TRBD2. Looked up from germline, CDR1 is GTSNPN and CDR2 is SVGIG (reference sequence). V lost 0 bases to trimming and J lost 0 bases; unmatched junction nucleotides: 2. The CDR3 extends over 14 amino acids. The CDR3 coding sequence is TGTGCCTGGAGTGTGGGAGGGATCTCCTACGAGCAGTACTTC. This encodes CAWSVGGISYEQYF.

In regard to this clone: One end of the junction varies from germline; a read error may be responsible. The V and J genes are TRBV7-7 and TRBJ1-4; no definite D call. Germline V gene sequence: CDR1 SSHAT, CDR2 FNYEAQ (reference sequence). The CDR3 spans 13 residues. In DNA form, the CDR3 reads TGTGCTAGCAGCTTAGCGTTGAGTGAAAAACTGTTTTTT. It codes for CASSLALSEKLFF. The variable domain in full, completed from reference TRBV7-7 and TRBJ1-4, reads GAGVSQSPRYKVTKRGQDVTLRCDPISSHATLYWYQQALGQGPEFLTYFNYEAQPDKSGLPSDRFSAERPEGSISTLTIQRTEQRDSAMYRCASSLALSEKLFFGSGTQLSVL.

V gene TRBV7-3 combines with J gene TRBJ2-3; 7 bases fit TRBD2. This CDR3 is 20 amino acids long. J gave up 0 bases and V 0 bases, and 15 bases lay outside the gene matches. Looked up from germline, CDR1 is SGHTA and CDR2 is FQGTGA. In DNA form, the CDR3 reads TGTGCCAGCAGCTTAACGCCCGGCGGGGGATACCCGTCTAGCACAGATACGCAGTATTTT. This sequence encodes CASSLTPGGGYPSSTDTQYF.

This chain connects TRBV19 to TRBJ1-1; D unclear. This CDR3 has 12 amino acids. Looked up from germline, CDR1 is LNHDA and CDR2 is SQIVND (reference sequence). Trimming took off 9 bases at V and 0 bases at J, with 8 bases between the two ends. CDR3 bases: TGTGCCAGCGAGAACTTGAACACTGAAGCTTTCTTT. The encoded protein is CASENLNTEAFF.

The chain links TRBV5-6 to TRBJ1-5; no clear D gene. The germline V gene encodes CDR1 SGHDT and CDR2 YYEEEE. V lost 3 bases to trimming and J lost 6 bases, with 10 bases between them. This CDR3 contains 13 residues. The chain's CDR3 is CASSSLRAQPQHF. CDR3 in DNA: TGTGCCAGCAGCTCCTTGAGGGCTCAGCCCCAGCATTTT.

This chain connects TRBV11-2 to TRBJ2-2; 7 bases match TRBD2. The CDR3 sequence is 15 residues long. Trimming cost V 5 bases and J 0 bases; bases outside gene matches: 3. In germline, CDR1 is SGHAT, CDR2 FQNNGV. The CDR3: CASSPRGANTGELFF. The CDR3 DNA sequence: TGTGCCAGCAGCCCCCGGGGGGCGAACACCGGGGAGCTGTTTTTT.

V is TRBV19 and J is TRBJ2-2; 8 positions agree with TRBD2. Germline CDR1 reads LNHDA; CDR2 reads SQIVND (reference sequence). V trimming: 6 bases; J trimming: 4 bases; junction bases outside the gene matches: 7. This CDR3 contains 15 residues. The CDR3: CASSSGTSPTGELFF. CDR3 nucleotides: TGTGCCAGTAGCTCCGGGACTAGTCCCACCGGGGAGCTGTTTTTT.

V gene TRBV7-6 combines with J gene TRBJ2-6; no clear D gene. Germline CDR1 reads SGHVS; CDR2 reads FNYEAQ. The CDR3 spans 17 residues. The V end was cut by 3 bases, the J end by 1 base, with 13 bases between. The CDR3 region has the DNA TGTGCCAGCAGCTTGAGCACCTCCCAATCTGGGGCCAACGTCCTGACTTTC. Its protein product is CASSLSTSQSGANVLTF.